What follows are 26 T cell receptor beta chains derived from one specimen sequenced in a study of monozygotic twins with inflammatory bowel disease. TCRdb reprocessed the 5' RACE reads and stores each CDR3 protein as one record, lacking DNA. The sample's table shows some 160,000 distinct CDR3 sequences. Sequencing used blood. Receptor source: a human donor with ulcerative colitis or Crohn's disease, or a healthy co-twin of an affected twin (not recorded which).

The chain's CDR3 is CSAGTGAIPGLFF. J is TRBJ1-4 and V is TRBV29-1. This CDR3 comprises 13 residues. Looked up from germline, CDR1 is SQVTM and CDR2 is ANQGSEA.

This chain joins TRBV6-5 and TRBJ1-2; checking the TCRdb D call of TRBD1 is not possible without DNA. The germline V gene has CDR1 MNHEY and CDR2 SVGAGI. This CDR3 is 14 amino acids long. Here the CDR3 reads CASSYSGKTNGYTF.

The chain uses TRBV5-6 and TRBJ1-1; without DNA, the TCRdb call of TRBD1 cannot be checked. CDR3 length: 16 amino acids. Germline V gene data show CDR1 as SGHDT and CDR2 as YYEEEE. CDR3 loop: CASSSTPGKGNTEAFF.

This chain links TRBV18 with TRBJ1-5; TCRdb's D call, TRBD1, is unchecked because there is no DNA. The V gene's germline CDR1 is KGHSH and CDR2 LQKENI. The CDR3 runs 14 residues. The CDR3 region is CASSPRQGAQPQHF. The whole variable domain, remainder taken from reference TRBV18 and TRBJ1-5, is NAGVMQNPRHLVRRRGQEARLRCSPMKGHSHVYWYRQLPEEGLKFMVYLQKENIIDESGMPKERFSAEFPKEGPSILRIQQVVRGDSAAYFCASSPRQGAQPQHFGDGTRLSIL.

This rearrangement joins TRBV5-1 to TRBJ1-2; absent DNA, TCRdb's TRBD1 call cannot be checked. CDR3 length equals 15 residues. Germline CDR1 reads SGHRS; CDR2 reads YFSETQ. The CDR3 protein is CASSAWTGPNYGYTF.

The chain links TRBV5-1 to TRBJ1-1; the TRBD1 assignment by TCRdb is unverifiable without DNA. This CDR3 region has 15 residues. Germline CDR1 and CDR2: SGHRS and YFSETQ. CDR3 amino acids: CASSPETGIGTEAFF.

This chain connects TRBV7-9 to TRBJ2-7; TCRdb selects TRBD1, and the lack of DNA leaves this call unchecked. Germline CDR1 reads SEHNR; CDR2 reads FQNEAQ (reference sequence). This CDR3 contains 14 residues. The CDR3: CASSLTGDTYEQYF.

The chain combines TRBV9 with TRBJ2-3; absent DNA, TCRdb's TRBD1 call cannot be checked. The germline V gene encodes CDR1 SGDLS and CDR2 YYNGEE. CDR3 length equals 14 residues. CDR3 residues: CASSWGQRTDTQYF.

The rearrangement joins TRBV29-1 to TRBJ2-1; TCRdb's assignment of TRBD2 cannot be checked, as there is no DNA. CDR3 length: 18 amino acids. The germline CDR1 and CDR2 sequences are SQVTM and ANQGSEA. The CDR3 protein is CSVSRLAGGIRAWNEQFF.

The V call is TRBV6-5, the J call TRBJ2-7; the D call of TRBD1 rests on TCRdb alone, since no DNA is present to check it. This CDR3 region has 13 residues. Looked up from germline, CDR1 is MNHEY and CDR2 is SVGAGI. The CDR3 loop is CASSTPGSYEQYF.

The CDR3 region is CASSYSSGIYGYTF. The genes are TRBV6-6 and TRBJ1-2; TCRdb picks TRBD1, but there is no DNA to check that call. The CDR3 has 14 amino acids. Germline V gene lookup returns CDR1 MNHNY and CDR2 SVGAGI (reference sequence).

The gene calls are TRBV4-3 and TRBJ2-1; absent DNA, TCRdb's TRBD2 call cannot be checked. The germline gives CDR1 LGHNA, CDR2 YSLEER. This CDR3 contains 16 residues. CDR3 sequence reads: CASSQVPAGGSNEQFF.

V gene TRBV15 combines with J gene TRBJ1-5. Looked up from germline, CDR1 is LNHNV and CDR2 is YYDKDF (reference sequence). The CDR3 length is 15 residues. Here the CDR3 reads CATSREFENNQPQHF. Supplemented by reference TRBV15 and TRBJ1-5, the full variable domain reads DAMVIQNPRYQVTQFGKPVTLSCSQTLNHNVMYWYQQKSSQAPKLLFHYYDKDFNNEADTPDNFQSRRPNTSFCFLDIRSPGLGDTAMYLCATSREFENNQPQHFGDGTRLSIL.

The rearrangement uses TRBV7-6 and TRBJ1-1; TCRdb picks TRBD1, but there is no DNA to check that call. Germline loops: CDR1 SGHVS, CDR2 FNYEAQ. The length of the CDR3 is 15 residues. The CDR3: CASSLELRWGAEAFF.

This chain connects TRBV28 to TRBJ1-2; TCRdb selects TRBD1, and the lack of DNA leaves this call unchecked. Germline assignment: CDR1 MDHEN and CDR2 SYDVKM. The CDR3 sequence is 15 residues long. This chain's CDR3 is CASSSGYGGNYGYTF.

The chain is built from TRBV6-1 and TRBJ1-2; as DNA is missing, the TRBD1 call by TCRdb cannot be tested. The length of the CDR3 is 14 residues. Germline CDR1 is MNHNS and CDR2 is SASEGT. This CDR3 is CASRTGGANYGYTF.

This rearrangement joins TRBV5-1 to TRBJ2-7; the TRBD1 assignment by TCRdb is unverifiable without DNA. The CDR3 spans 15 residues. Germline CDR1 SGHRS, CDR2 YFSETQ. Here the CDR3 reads CASSHRQGWVYEQYF.

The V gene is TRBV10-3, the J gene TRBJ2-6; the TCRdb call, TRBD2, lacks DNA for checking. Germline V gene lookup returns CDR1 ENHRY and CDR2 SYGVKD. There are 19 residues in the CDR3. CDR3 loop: CAISDLSGTRKSGANVLTF.

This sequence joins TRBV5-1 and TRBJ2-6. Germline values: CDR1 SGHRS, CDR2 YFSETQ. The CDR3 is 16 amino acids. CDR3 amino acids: CASSLVAGSGANVLTF.

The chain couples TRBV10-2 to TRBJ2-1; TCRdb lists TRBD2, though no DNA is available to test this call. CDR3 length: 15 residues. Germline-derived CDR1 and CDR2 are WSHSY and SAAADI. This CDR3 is CASSDGTSGYNEQFF.

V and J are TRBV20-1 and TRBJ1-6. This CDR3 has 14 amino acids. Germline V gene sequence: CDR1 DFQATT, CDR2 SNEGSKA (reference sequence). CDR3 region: CSAKPGGGNSPLHF.

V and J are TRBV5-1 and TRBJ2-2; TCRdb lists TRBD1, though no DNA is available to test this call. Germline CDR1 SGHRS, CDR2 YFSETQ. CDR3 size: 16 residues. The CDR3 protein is CASSTRQAPNTGELFF. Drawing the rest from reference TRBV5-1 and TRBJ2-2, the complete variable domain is KAGVTQTPRYLIKTRGQQVTLSCSPISGHRSVSWYQQTPGQGLQFLFEYFSETQRNKGNFPGRFSGRQFSNSRSEMNVSTLELGDSALYLCASSTRQAPNTGELFFGEGSRLTVL.

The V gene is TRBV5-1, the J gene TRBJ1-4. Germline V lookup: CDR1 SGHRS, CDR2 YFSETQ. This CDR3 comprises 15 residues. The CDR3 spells CASSLGAISGEKLFF.

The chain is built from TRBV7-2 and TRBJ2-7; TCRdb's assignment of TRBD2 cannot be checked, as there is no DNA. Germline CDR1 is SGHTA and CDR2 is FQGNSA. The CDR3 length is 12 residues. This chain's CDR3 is CASSPSLYEQYF.

The CDR3 here is CASTTALGGLANTGELFF. The chain couples TRBV6-5 to TRBJ2-2; the TCRdb D gene call, TRBD1, has no DNA to confirm it. Germline CDR1 reads MNHEY; CDR2 reads SVGAGI. The CDR3 is 18 residues long.

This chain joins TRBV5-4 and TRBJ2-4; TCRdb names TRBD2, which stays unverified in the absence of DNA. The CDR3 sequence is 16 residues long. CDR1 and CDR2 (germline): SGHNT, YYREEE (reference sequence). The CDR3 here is CASSTRGVNKGNIQYF.